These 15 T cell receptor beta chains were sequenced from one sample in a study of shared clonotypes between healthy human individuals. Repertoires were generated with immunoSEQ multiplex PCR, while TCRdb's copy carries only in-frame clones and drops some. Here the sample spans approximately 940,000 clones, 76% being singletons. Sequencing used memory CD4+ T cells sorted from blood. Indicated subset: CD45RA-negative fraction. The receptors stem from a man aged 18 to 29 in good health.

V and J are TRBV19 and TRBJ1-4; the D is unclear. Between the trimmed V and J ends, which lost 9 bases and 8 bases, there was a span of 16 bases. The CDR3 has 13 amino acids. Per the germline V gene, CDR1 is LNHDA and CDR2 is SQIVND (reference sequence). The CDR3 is CASQRGSKEKLFF. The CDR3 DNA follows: TGTGCCAGCCAACGGGGTTCGAAGGAAAAACTGTTTTTT.

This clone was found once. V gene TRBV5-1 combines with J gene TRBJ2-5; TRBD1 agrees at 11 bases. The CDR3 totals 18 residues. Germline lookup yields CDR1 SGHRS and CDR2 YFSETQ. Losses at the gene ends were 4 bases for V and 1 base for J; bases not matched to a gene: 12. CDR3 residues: CASSPGSTGTGGQETQYF. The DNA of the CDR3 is TGCGCCAGCAGCCCGGGGTCGACCGGGACAGGGGGCCAAGAGACCCAGTACTTC.

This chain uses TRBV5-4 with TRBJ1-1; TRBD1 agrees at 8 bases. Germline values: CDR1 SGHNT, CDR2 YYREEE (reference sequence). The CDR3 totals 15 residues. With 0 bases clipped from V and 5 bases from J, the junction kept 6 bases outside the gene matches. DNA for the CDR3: TGTGCCAGCAGCTTGGGGACAGGGCGGGATACTGAAGCTTTCTTT. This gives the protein CASSLGTGRDTEAFF.

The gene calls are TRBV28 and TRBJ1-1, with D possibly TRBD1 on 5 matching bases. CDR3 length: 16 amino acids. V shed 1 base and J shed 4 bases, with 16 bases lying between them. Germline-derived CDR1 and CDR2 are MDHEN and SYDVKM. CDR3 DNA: TGTGCCAGCAGTTTATTCGCGGCAGGGTTGGTCACTGAAGCTTTCTTT. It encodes CASSLFAAGLVTEAFF.

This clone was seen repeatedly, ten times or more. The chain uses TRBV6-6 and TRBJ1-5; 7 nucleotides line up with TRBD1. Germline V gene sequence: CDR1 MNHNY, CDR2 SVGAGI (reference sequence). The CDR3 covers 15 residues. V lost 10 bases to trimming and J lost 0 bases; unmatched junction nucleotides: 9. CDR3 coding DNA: TGTGCCACAACTGACAGGGCTAGTAGCAATCAGCCCCAGCATTTT. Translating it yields CATTDRASSNQPQHF.

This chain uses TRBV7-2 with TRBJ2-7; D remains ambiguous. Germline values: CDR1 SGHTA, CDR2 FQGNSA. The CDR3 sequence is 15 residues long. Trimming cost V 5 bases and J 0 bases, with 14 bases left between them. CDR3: CASSLSTTSSYEQYF. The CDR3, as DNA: TGTGCCAGCAGCCTCTCCACTACTTCCTCCTACGAGCAGTACTTC.

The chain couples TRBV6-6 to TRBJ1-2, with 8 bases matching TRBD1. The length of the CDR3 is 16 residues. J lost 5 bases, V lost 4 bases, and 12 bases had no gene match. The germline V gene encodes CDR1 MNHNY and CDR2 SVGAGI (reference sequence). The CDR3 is CASSFKSDRAGYGYTF. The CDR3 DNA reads TGTGCCAGCAGTTTCAAATCGGACAGGGCTGGATATGGCTACACCTTC.

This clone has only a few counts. CDR3 coding DNA: TGTGCCAGCAGCTTCGGCTATAGCAATCAGCCCCAGCATTTT. It specifies CASSFGYSNQPQHF. V and J are TRBV7-9 and TRBJ1-5; D is unclear. Germline V CDR1 and CDR2: SEHNR, FQNEAQ (reference sequence). The CDR3 covers 14 residues. With 3 bases removed from V and 0 bases from J, the gap between germline ends came to 6 bases.

The CDR3 region is CASNRDRGQNEQFF. The CDR3 DNA reads as TGTGCCAGCAATAGGGACAGGGGGCAAAATGAGCAGTTCTTC. The genes are TRBV2 and TRBJ2-1, with TRBD1 matching over 12 bases. J gave up 7 bases and V 7 bases, and 5 bases lay outside the gene matches. This CDR3 region has 14 residues. CDR1 and CDR2 (germline): SNHLY, FYNNEI.

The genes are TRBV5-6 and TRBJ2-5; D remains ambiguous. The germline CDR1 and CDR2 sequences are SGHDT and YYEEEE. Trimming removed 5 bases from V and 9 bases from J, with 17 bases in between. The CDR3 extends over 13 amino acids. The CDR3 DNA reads TGTGCCAGCAGTCCAGCCCAGGAAGGAGCCCAGTACTTC. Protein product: CASSPAQEGAQYF.

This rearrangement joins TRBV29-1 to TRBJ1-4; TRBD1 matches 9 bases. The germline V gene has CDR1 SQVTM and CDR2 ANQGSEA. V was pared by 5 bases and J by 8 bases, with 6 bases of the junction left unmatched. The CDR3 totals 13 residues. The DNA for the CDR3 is TGCAGCGTTACAGGGGGCTTAGAGGAAAAACTGTTTTTT. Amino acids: CSVTGGLEEKLFF.

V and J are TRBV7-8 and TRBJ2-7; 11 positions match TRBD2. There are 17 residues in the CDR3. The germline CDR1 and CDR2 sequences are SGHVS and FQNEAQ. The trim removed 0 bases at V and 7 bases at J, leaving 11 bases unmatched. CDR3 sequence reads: CASSLAAPSGRPWEQYF. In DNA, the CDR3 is TGTGCCAGCAGCTTAGCGGCACCTAGCGGGAGGCCTTGGGAGCAGTACTTC.

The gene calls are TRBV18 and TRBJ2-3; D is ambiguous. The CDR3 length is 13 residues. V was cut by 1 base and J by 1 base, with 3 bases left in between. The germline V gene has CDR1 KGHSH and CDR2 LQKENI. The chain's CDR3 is CASSPQGTDTQYF. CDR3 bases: TGTGCCAGCTCACCACAGGGCACAGATACGCAGTATTTT.

The CDR3 bases are TGCGCCAGCAGCCCGGGAGCGGCACTCTCTGGAAACACCATATATTTT. It translates to CASSPGAALSGNTIYF. The rearrangement joins TRBV4-3 to TRBJ1-3; D is ambiguous. The CDR3 extends over 16 amino acids. Germline V lookup: CDR1 LGHNA, CDR2 YSLEER. The germline V and J ends were trimmed by 4 bases and 0 bases, with 13 bases remaining between them.

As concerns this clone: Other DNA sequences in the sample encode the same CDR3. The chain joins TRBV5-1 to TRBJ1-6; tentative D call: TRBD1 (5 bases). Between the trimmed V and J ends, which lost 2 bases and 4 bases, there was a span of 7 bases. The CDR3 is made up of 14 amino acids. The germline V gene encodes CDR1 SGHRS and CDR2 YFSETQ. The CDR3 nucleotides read TGCGCCAGCAGCTTAGACAGTTATAATTCACCCCTCCACTTT. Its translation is CASSLDSYNSPLHF.